What follows are 4 T cell receptor beta chains derived from one specimen sequenced in a study of early T cells in non-severe SARS-CoV-2 infection. Using its own MiXCR run on the 5' RACE reads, TCRdb lists one record per CDR3 protein. The repertoire holds tens of thousands of distinct CDR3 sequences, with more than 12% as singletons. Here the sequenced sample was whole blood, taken at baseline. The source is an adult who was a healthcare worker with PCR-confirmed SARS-CoV-2 infection or an uninfected control (not recorded which).

The V gene is TRBV5-5, the J gene TRBJ2-4; D is unresolved. Trimming shortened V by 0 bases and J by 3 bases, and 7 bases separated the two germline ends. Germline V gene data show CDR1 as SGHKS and CDR2 as YYEKEE (reference sequence). The CDR3 length is 14 residues. The CDR3 spells CASSLDSRKNIQYF. CDR3 nucleotides: TGTGCCAGCAGCTTGGACAGCCGCAAAAACATTCAGTACTTC. The full variable domain, with the rest looked up from reference TRBV5-5 and TRBJ2-4, is DAGVTQSPTHLIKTRGQQVTLRCSPISGHKSVSWYQQVLGQGPQFIFQYYEKEERGRGNFPDRFSARQFPNYSSELNVNALLLGDSALYLCASSLDSRKNIQYFGAGTRLSVL.

A few counts support this clonotype. V gene TRBV19 combines with J gene TRBJ2-7; 11 bases align to TRBD1. Per germline, CDR1 LNHDA and CDR2 SQIVND (reference sequence). The CDR3 is 15 residues long. J lost 5 bases, V lost 5 bases, and 8 bases had no gene match. DNA for the CDR3: TGTGCCAGTAGTCCTCGGACAGGGGGCTCTCACGAGCAGTACTTC. Its translation: CASSPRTGGSHEQYF.

This chain connects TRBV10-1 to TRBJ2-6; 7 nucleotides align to TRBD1. The germline CDR1 and CDR2 sequences are WNHNN and SYGVQD (reference sequence). CDR3 size: 17 residues. The ends lost 0 bases at V and 0 bases at J; junction bases unmatched: 2. CDR3 DNA sequence: TGCGCCAGCAGTGAGTCGACAGGGAGCTCTGGGGCCAACGTCCTGACTTTC. This gives the protein CASSESTGSSGANVLTF.

The chain combines TRBV2 with TRBJ2-5; D is perhaps TRBD1 (6 bases). The CDR3 consists of 14 residues. Germline V gene sequence: CDR1 SNHLY, CDR2 FYNNEI. The ends were cut back, 6 bases at V and 1 base at J, with 12 bases in the middle. CDR3 DNA: TGTGCCAGCAGCGGACAGATAGCCCAAGAGACCCAGTACTTC. It codes for CASSGQIAQETQYF.